This T cell receptor beta chain was captured in a study of T cell responses to AZD1222 COVID-19 vaccine (dated by TCRdb to 2020 to 2023). Regarding the study in general: A total of under 250 trial participants underwent TCR sequencing, of whom 200 to 220 had received two doses of AZD1222 and 26 had received two doses of the MenACWY control vaccine. Trial participants were enrolled by age into subgroups of 18-55, 56-69 and 70-plus years, and around 150, 28 and 57 TCR-sequenced participants, respectively, were included in these subgroups. General findings and caveats noted by the study authors: Epitopes outside the regions mutated in the B.1.351 and B.1.1.7 variants were reportedly recognized by nearly half of the unique spike-specific TCRs. Only a handful of AZD1222 recipients were SARS-CoV-2 seropositive at baseline, limiting conclusions about previously exposed vaccinees. In the small 56-69-year group, the increase in depth fell short of significance, most likely because of low power. After two AZD1222 doses, spike-specific TCR breadth and depth were significantly higher than at day 0 and than in MenACWY recipients. Most participants were white British and females outnumbered males, and the authors suggested that clonal diversity may have been underestimated. No day 14 peak-response samples were available, so repertoires were characterized only after the peak T cell response. The whole spike protein was spanned by vaccine-associated CD4 TCRs, and dominant responses were seen in regions 160-218 and 743-854.

The CDR3 regions of human TCRbeta chains were analyzed by immunosequencing. From the authors' description of their analysis: TCRs in the repertoires were compared against a reference library of SARS-CoV-2-specific TCRs that had been generated with the MIRA antigen-specificity platform. Breadth was defined as the fraction of unique TCRs that were SARS-CoV-2-associated. Depth was defined as the fraction of total T cells that were SARS-CoV-2-associated. Using the MIRA data, every spike-specific TCR was mapped to the spike region that the TCR reacted to and assigned to either a CD4 or a CD8 class. Log10-transformed breadth and depth values were compared by one-way ANOVA with Sidak's multiple comparisons tests. Entries here come from immuneACCESS through TCRdb and include only in-frame sequences with V and J called. Some clones fail to appear in such tables; in the studies checked, an unresolved V gene covers under half of the shortfall, and the cause of the remainder is unknown. The DNA gave D and trimming, while V, J and clone size come from that table. The sample includes about 80,000 clones, with 80% to 90% observed a single time. The ten largest account for roughly 3.1% of the sample.

Note on this clone: Its target antigen remains unknown. Per-base quality was not reported, and no clone a single base away is much larger than it. Additional DNA sequences in this sample encode the identical CDR3.

The CDR3 has 14 amino acids, counting the end cysteine and phenylalanine. The read is trimmed to its CDR3 DNA, 42 bases read in frame from base 1. From a lookup of the germline V gene (reference sequence), CDR1 and CDR2 are WNHNN and SYGVQD. Unmatched junction bases come to 1, with V trimmed by 6 bases and J by 3 bases. The time point tag for this specimen amounts to: about 28 days (+/-7) after the second vaccine dose. AZD1222 recipients whose second dose came at about 4 weeks and those whose second dose came at about 12 weeks were combined into one group, since spike-specific TCR depth and breadth did not differ between the two schedules. Vaccinee samples were obtained from the UK trials COV001 and COV002, which included a single-blind randomized controlled phase 2/3 trial of AZD1222 (ChAdOx1 nCoV-19) in healthy adults. Trial participant PBMC samples were collected at day 0 and day 28 after the second dose for TCRbeta chain sequencing.

The receptor's source is an adult who received the AZD1222 COVID-19 vaccine. Specimen: peripheral blood, collected 28 days after the second AZD1222 dose. Recombination connected TRBV10-1 to TRBJ2-3; TRBD1 lines up with 12 middle nucleotides. For the CDR3, the sequence is CASRGQGATDTQYF. In nucleotides, the sequence is TGCGCCAGCAGGGGACAGGGGGCAACAGATACGCAGTATTTT.